The clone carrying this TCR beta chain occurred many times. Each CDR3 protein is one row after TCRdb ran MiXCR on the 5' RACE reads. The data show under 250,000 distinct CDR3 sequences, with 8% to 11% seen just once and around 3% held by the top ten. The sample comes from a study of CD8 T cells in ankylosing spondylitis. Sequencing was done on a sample of blood, either unsorted or a sorted T cell fraction (not recorded which). This receptor was identified in a male donor with ankylosing spondylitis or in good health (not recorded which).

In DNA form, the CDR3 reads TGCGCCAGCAGCCCCACAGGGGAAGATACGCAGTATTTT. As protein: CASSPTGEDTQYF. The chain carries TRBV5-1 and TRBJ2-3, with 7 bases matching TRBD1. The CDR3 has 13 amino acids. Germline CDR1 SGHRS, CDR2 YFSETQ. J gave up 5 bases and V 4 bases, and 4 bases lay outside the gene matches. The full variable domain, with the rest looked up from reference TRBV5-1 and TRBJ2-3, is KAGVTQTPRYLIKTRGQQVTLSCSPISGHRSVSWYQQTPGQGLQFLFEYFSETQRNKGNFPGRFSGRQFSNSRSEMNVSTLELGDSALYLCASSPTGEDTQYFGPGTRLTVL.